The rows below give T cell receptor beta chains drawn from one sample of a study of blood T cell repertoires in COVID-19. Measured with immunoSEQ multiplex PCR; TCRdb has only the in-frame clones, and not every one. The sample lists roughly 190,000 clones; 82% were seen once. Material: PBMCs or T cells enriched from blood (not recorded which). These receptors all come from a woman aged 60-70 years with acute COVID-19. The CDR3 runs from the conserved cysteine through the conserved F or W. A D gene is named only where the DNA matches it firmly.

d_call	v_call	j_call	cdr3_aa
TRBD1	TRBV5-1	TRBJ1-1	CASSYLGQGGTEAFF
TRBD1	TRBV3-1/TRBV3-2	TRBJ2-7	CASSQAGGFEQYF
TRBD1	TRBV5-4	TRBJ2-3	CASSPPGTGVDTQYF
TRBD2	TRBV11-2	TRBJ2-3	CASSTFRDYGTDTQYF
.	TRBV28	TRBJ1-3	CASSLPTGHGSGNTIYF
.	TRBV6-1	TRBJ2-7	CASSEAPAVYEQYF
.	TRBV7-2	TRBJ2-3	CASSLGLATTDTQYF
TRBD2	TRBV7-9	TRBJ2-5	CASVVAGGQETQYF
.	TRBV28	TRBJ2-3	CASSLARDTLRDTQYF
.	TRBV11-2	TRBJ2-2	CASSPGSSVLGTGELFF
.	TRBV7-2	TRBJ2-5	CASSLGNRETQYF
.	TRBV28	TRBJ1-6	CASSPTTAPGGSPLHF
.	TRBV5-4	TRBJ2-1	CASSQDSWLGNEQFF
.	TRBV30	TRBJ1-3	CAWSIAGAVGNTIYF
TRBD1	TRBV9	TRBJ1-4	CASGRTGTGEISGTEKLFF
TRBD2	TRBV28	TRBJ2-1	CASSSLGLAGGWLNEQFF
.	TRBV7-2	TRBJ2-3	CASSFGKSDTQYF
.	TRBV19	TRBJ2-1	CASSIGRRVNEQFF
.	TRBV12-2	TRBJ1-1	CASRPGVAGNTEAFF
.	TRBV7-2	TRBJ1-1	CASSLARDLNTEAFF
TRBD1	TRBV5-1	TRBJ2-1	CASSLGTAYNEQFF
.	TRBV5-1	TRBJ1-4	CASSLDTREGEKLFF
.	TRBV30	TRBJ1-2	CAWSFGPGGYTF
.	TRBV18	TRBJ1-5	CASSETVNSNQPQHF
.	TRBV5-1	TRBJ1-4	CASSVAPAATNEKLFF
TRBD1	TRBV19	TRBJ1-1	CATRDRVTEAFF